This T cell receptor beta chain was sequenced during a study of T-cell reconstitution after alpha-beta-depleted transplantation in children. Findings and caveats of the study: For some patients, TCRbeta diversity was high at day 60 because of recipient T cells and thymic progenitors that survived. Most T-cell counts and diversity one year after the transplant came from T cells that were newly produced. After transplant, at about two months, alpha-beta T cells were reportedly derived from several hundred expanded graft clones.

The TCRbeta library was prepared with unique molecular identifiers. MiXCR, applied by TCRdb to the PCR reads, yields one record per CDR3 protein. The repertoire holds hundreds of thousands of distinct CDR3 sequences, with 10% to 15% as singletons. This clonotype was seen more than once but under ten times. What it recognizes is unknown. The CDR3 totals 20 residues. The germline V gene encodes CDR1 SGDLS and CDR2 YYNGEE. Trimming took 4 bases from V and 1 from J; bases not matched to a gene: 13. The TCR comes from a male patient younger than 18 who had a stem cell transplant for acute myeloid leukemia, so the T cells may come from the graft donor. The specimen was PBMCs, mostly from graft donor cells, collected 360 days after TCRalphabeta/CD19-depleted stem cell transplant. The J gene is TRBJ2-3, the V gene TRBV9; 15 bases are shared with TRBD2. The CDR3 protein is CASSPPWGLAGGVGTDTQYF. The CDR3 coding sequence is TGTGCCAGCAGCCCACCCTGGGGACTAGCGGGAGGCGTCGGCACAGATACGCAGTATTTT.